The rows below give T cell receptor beta chains drawn from one sample of a study of cytomegalovirus exposure and HLA in healthy donors. Produced via immunoSEQ multiplex PCR; TCRdb's table is partial and in-frame only. Altogether about 110,000 clones are present, roughly 82% being singletons, with the ten largest covering approximately 4.2%. Input material: PBMCs. The receptors come from a male donor in good health and CMV-seronegative. The CDR3 runs from the conserved cysteine through the conserved F or W. The D gene is left open where the match is weak. The size field is filled for only some rows; it gives once, few, many or a size class.

v_gene	j_gene	abundance	d_gene	CDR3aa	CDR3nt
TRBV28	TRBJ2-2	-	-	CASSLGKVGELFF	TGTGCCAGCAGCCTAGGAAAGGTCGGGGAGCTGTTTTTT
TRBV27	TRBJ1-2	-	TRBD1	CASSKTGSQGYTF	TGTGCCAGCAGCAAGACAGGGTCCCAAGGCTACACCTTC
TRBV19	TRBJ2-7	-	TRBD2	CASSIDLSSGAGSYEQYF	TGTGCCAGTAGTATAGATCTATCTAGCGGAGCCGGGTCCTACGAGCAGTACTTC
TRBV7-2	TRBJ1-5	-	-	CASSLGLGMNNQPQHF	TGTGCCAGCAGCTTAGGACTCGGGATGAACAATCAGCCCCAGCATTTT
TRBV27	TRBJ1-4	-	-	CASSPSQGKLFF	TGTGCCAGCAGTCCGTCGCAGGGGAAACTGTTTTTT
TRBV28	TRBJ2-7	-	TRBD2	CASSPTGLAGSYEQYF	TGTGCCAGCAGTCCGACAGGACTAGCGGGATCCTACGAGCAGTACTTC
TRBV7-2	TRBJ2-1	-	TRBD2	CASSWGGSSYNEQFF	TGTGCCAGCAGCTGGGGCGGGAGCTCCTACAATGAGCAGTTCTTC
TRBV2	TRBJ2-5	-	TRBD2	CASSGSGGVVETQYF	TGTGCCAGCAGCGGTAGCGGGGGAGTGGTGGAGACCCAGTACTTC
TRBV6-1	TRBJ2-1	few	-	CASSEGLEGNEQFF	TGTGCCAGCAGTGAAGGCCTAGAAGGCAATGAGCAGTTCTTC
TRBV10-2	TRBJ2-7	-	TRBD1	CAIETGTYEQYF	TGCGCCATCGAGACAGGGACCTACGAGCAGTACTTC
TRBV19	TRBJ2-5	few	TRBD2	CASSLMTSGKETQYF	TGTGCCAGTAGCCTCATGACTAGCGGGAAAGAGACCCAGTACTTC
TRBV18	TRBJ1-5	-	-	CASSADSVSGNQPQHF	TGTGCCAGCTCAGCGGACAGTGTCTCTGGCAATCAGCCCCAGCATTTT
TRBV7-9	TRBJ2-1	-	TRBD2	CASSLLTSGRGRNEQFF	TGTGCCAGCAGCCTCCTGACTAGCGGGAGGGGAAGGAATGAGCAGTTCTTC
TRBV21-1	TRBJ2-7	-	-	CASSKAAVIPFPSEQYF	TGTGCCAGCAGCAAAGCGGCAGTCATCCCATTTCCCTCGGAGCAGTACTTC
TRBV28	TRBJ2-7	-	TRBD1	CASSETGTGVTLFYEQYF	TGTGCCAGCAGTGAAACCGGGACAGGGGTTACACTATTCTACGAGCAGTACTTC
TRBV10-1	TRBJ2-7	-	TRBD2	CASSEATSGRYEQYF	TGCGCCAGCAGTGAGGCGACTAGCGGGAGATACGAGCAGTACTTC
TRBV11-2	TRBJ1-1	-	-	CASSSTGTEAFF	TGTGCCAGCAGCTCTACAGGGACTGAAGCTTTCTTT
TRBV19	TRBJ1-1	-	TRBD1	CASSTYGTGEAFF	TGTGCCAGTAGTACCTATGGGACAGGGGAAGCTTTCTTT
TRBV18	TRBJ2-7	few	TRBD2	CASSPFSGVWAGGAEQYF	TGTGCCAGCTCACCATTCAGCGGGGTTTGGGCGGGAGGTGCCGAGCAGTACTTC
TRBV4-1	TRBJ1-1	-	-	CASIRVGDTEAFF	TGCGCCAGCATCAGGGTTGGGGACACTGAAGCTTTCTTT
TRBV28	TRBJ1-3	-	-	CASGTGIASGNTIYF	TGTGCTAGCGGAACAGGGATTGCCTCTGGAAACACCATATATTTT
TRBV29-1	TRBJ2-3	-	-	CSVEGSNTQYF	TGCAGCGTTGAGGGTAGCAATACGCAGTATTTT